One sample yielded the 27 T cell receptor beta chains listed below, sequenced in a study of tumor-infiltrating lymphocytes in glioblastoma multiforme. TCR beta libraries were built from RNA through three nested multiplex PCR rounds using modified ARM-PCR. TCRdb re-derived calls from the multiplex PCR reads in MiXCR, one entry per CDR3 protein. The sample gives 13,000 or so distinct CDR3 sequences, around 70% of which show up once; approximately 30% is in the top ten. Sequences were obtained from brain tumor tissue. Every receptor here comes from a male donor with glioblastoma.

The chain uses TRBV20-1 and TRBJ2-2, with TRBD2 as a possible D gene (5 bases). Per the germline V gene, CDR1 is DFQATT and CDR2 is SNEGSKA (reference sequence). The CDR3 extends over 16 amino acids. As DNA, the CDR3 is TGCAGCGCCCACGGATGGAGGAGCGCGAACACCGGGGAGCTGTTTTTT. Translation gives CSAHGWRSANTGELFF.

The rearrangement uses TRBV4-2 and TRBJ2-3, with a weak D call TRBD2 (5 bases). CDR3 length equals 16 residues. Germline V gene sequence: CDR1 LGHNA, CDR2 YNFKEQ. V was cut by 1 base and J by 5 bases, with 16 bases left in between. The CDR3 DNA reads as TGTGCCAGCAGCCAAGCTGCCGGGGTCGGCTTAGATACGCAGTATTTT. It specifies CASSQAAGVGLDTQYF.

This clonotype was detected ten times or more. V gene TRBV7-2 combines with J gene TRBJ2-3, with D hard to call. Germline CDR1 and CDR2: SGHTA and FQGNSA. Deletions cut 3 bases from V and 2 bases from J, with 12 bases between. This CDR3 spans 15 amino acids. Written as DNA, the CDR3 is TGTGCCAGCAGCTTTTTTGGGGTGGACACAGATACGCAGTATTTT. Protein product: CASSFFGVDTDTQYF. Full variable domain (remainder filled in from reference TRBV7-2 and TRBJ2-3): GAGVSQSPSNKVTEKGKDVELRCDPISGHTALYWYRQSLGQGLEFLIYFQGNSAPDKSGLPSDRFSAERTGGSVSTLTIQRTQQEDSAVYLCASSFFGVDTDTQYFGPGTRLTVL.

The chain uses TRBV29-1 and TRBJ2-1; 7 nucleotides match TRBD2. V gave up 4 bases and J gave up 4 bases; unmatched junction bases: 10. The germline gives CDR1 SQVTM, CDR2 ANQGSEA. The CDR3 loop spans 15 amino acids. The CDR3 protein is CSVGASGNPYNEQFF. In nucleotides, the CDR3 is TGCAGCGTTGGGGCTAGCGGAAATCCTTACAATGAGCAGTTCTTC.

Judged by abundance, this clonotype is medium-sized. The V and J genes are TRBV20-1 and TRBJ2-5; 8 bases line up with TRBD2. The CDR3 length is 16 residues. With 0 bases clipped from V and 2 bases from J, the junction kept 8 bases outside the gene matches. Germline V CDR1 and CDR2: DFQATT, SNEGSKA (reference sequence). The CDR3 DNA is TGCAGTGCTAGAGATAGGTGGAGCGGGAGTCAAGAGACCCAGTACTTC. It specifies CSARDRWSGSQETQYF.

Regarding this clonotype: The junction departs from the called germline gene at one end, perhaps through a read error. The V gene is TRBV11-2, the J gene TRBJ2-5, with 8 nucleotides matching TRBD2. The CDR3 is 18 amino acids. The germline V gene encodes CDR1 SGHAT and CDR2 FQNNGV. The CDR3, as DNA: TGTGCCAGCAGCCACTCGCTTCGTTGCGGGGGGTACCAAGAGACCCCGTACTTC. Residues: CASSHSLRCGGYQETPYF.

Points on this clonotype: The conserved final phenylalanine or tryptophan is absent from the CDR3, which likely points to a read error. The CDR3 is CASSGGSSVISSGPYNEQFL. CDR3 DNA sequence: TGTGCCAGTAGCGGAGGATCTAGCGTGATAAGTTCGGGACCCTACAATGAGCAGTTCTTG. This rearrangement joins TRBV11-3 to TRBJ2-1, with D maybe TRBD2 (6 bases). The germline CDR1 and CDR2 sequences are SGHNT and YENEEA. The germline V and J ends were trimmed by 9 bases and 2 bases, with 32 bases remaining between them. The CDR3 loop spans 20 amino acids.

This chain joins TRBV5-1 and TRBJ2-7; 10 bases agree with TRBD1. This CDR3 region has 14 residues. The V gene end was trimmed by 4 bases and the J gene end by 5 bases; junction bases not matched to a gene: 6. Germline loops: CDR1 SGHRS, CDR2 YFSETQ. As DNA, the CDR3 is TGCGCCAGCAGCCCAGGACAGGGGGTGGACGAGCAGTACTTC. Protein product: CASSPGQGVDEQYF.

A word on this clonotype: The junction departs from germline at one end; a sequencing error may be responsible. The chain employs TRBV29-1 and TRBJ2-5; D is unresolved. CDR1 and CDR2 from the germline V gene are SQVTM and ANQGSEA. This CDR3 has 13 residues. The CDR3 DNA sequence: TGCGGCGTTTTATTGGGCGATAGGGAGACCCAGTACTTC. This codes for CGVLLGDRETQYF.

This clonotype was observed a few times. This is likely a read error, given that the CDR3 carries no conserved phenylalanine or tryptophan at its end. The rearrangement links TRBV4-1 to TRBJ2-5; D is uncertain. Between the trimmed V and J ends, which lost 2 bases and 10 bases, there was a span of 14 bases. Germline V gives CDR1 MGHRA, CDR2 YSYEKL. CDR3 size: 13 residues. CDR3 sequence: CASSQIHSLDQYL. The DNA of the CDR3 is TGCGCCAGCAGCCAAATACATAGTCTGGACCAGTACTTA.

For this clonotype: The CDR3 end shows no conserved phenylalanine or tryptophan, and so a read error is likely. The limits of the CDR3 on the DNA are not certain, so only TCRdb's listed CDR3 is given. CDR3 sequence: CAWSPLGVNTEGFL. The chain carries TRBV30 and TRBJ1-1; TRBD1, the D gene given by the table, was not confirmed from the DNA. The CDR3 length equals 14 residues, ends included. Germline CDR1 is GTSNPN and CDR2 is SVGIG (reference sequence).

This clonotype was seen more than once but under ten times. At one boundary the junction diverges from the germline segment, which might be a read error. This rearrangement joins TRBV6-6 to TRBJ2-5, with D perhaps matching TRBD1 (6 bases). CDR1 is MNHNY, CDR2 SVGAGI, per germline (reference sequence). The CDR3 loop spans 16 amino acids. The CDR3 loop reads CASTYGIGRGEESQYF. CDR3 in DNA: TGCGCCAGCACCTACGGTATTGGCAGGGGAGAAGAGTCCCAGTACTTC.

Concerning this clonotype itself: This is likely a read error, given that the CDR3 carries no conserved phenylalanine or tryptophan at its end. This rearrangement joins TRBV10-3 to TRBJ1-1, with D perhaps matching TRBD1 (5 bases). The CDR3 is 16 residues long. The germline gives CDR1 ENHRY, CDR2 SYGVKD. The V and J ends lost 0 bases and 4 bases respectively, with 15 bases between them. The CDR3 region is CAISESRTSGGTEAFS. Written as DNA, the CDR3 is TGTGCCATCAGTGAGTCGAGGACATCCGGAGGCACTGAAGCTTTCTCT.

By frequency in the sample, this clonotype is medium-sized. The chain joins TRBV6-1 to TRBJ2-7; the D call may be TRBD1 or TRBD2 (6 bases each). The V end was cut by 8 bases, the J end by 0 bases, with 17 bases between. The CDR3 contains 15 residues. Germline V gives CDR1 MNHNS, CDR2 SASEGT. The CDR3 is CASFLDGGHSYEQYF. CDR3 DNA: TGTGCCAGCTTCCTAGATGGGGGGCACTCCTACGAGCAGTACTTC.

The rearrangement links TRBV7-9 to TRBJ2-1; TRBD2 is a possible D gene (5 bases). This CDR3 has 16 residues. From germline, CDR1 is SEHNR and CDR2 FQNEAQ (reference sequence). Trimming took off 6 bases at V and 7 bases at J, with 22 bases between the two ends. Here the CDR3 reads CASRGTGISVTNEQFF. CDR3 DNA: TGTGCCAGCAGGGGTACCGGGATTAGCGTGACGAATGAGCAGTTCTTC.

This clonotype was seen only once. The chain couples TRBV29-1 to TRBJ1-3, with a possible D match to TRBD1 (5 bases). V was trimmed by 6 bases and J by 12 bases, leaving 21 bases between them. The CDR3 is 13 amino acids. Looked up from germline, CDR1 is SQVTM and CDR2 is ANQGSEA. CDR3 amino acids: CSVLQVVGDIIYF. CDR3 DNA sequence: TGCAGCGTGCTACAGGTGGTTGGAGACATCATATATTTT.

The gene calls are TRBV7-9 and TRBJ2-7, with a tentative D call TRBD2 (7 bases). The length of the CDR3 is 14 residues. Germline V gene data show CDR1 as SEHNR and CDR2 as FQNEAQ (reference sequence). Between the trimmed V and J ends, which lost 1 base and 4 bases, there was a span of 11 bases. CDR3 sequence reads: CASSLVGGGYEQYF. In DNA, the CDR3 is TGTGCCAGCAGCTTAGTAGGGGGAGGGTACGAGCAGTACTTC.

This clonotype was counted a few times. DNA for the CDR3: TGTGCCAGCACCCTGGGACACAATGAGCAGTTCTTC. Residues: CASTLGHNEQFF. The chain combines TRBV12-3 or TRBV12-4 with TRBJ2-1; D is possibly TRBD1 or TRBD2 (5 bases each). V shed 7 bases and J shed 5 bases, with 9 bases lying between them. This CDR3 has 12 amino acids.

The sample holds a few counts of this clonotype. The chain is built from TRBV20-1 and TRBJ2-1; D ambiguous. Deletions cut 0 bases from V and 0 bases from J, with 6 bases between. Germline V CDR1 and CDR2: DFQATT, SNEGSKA (reference sequence). CDR3 length: 14 residues. The CDR3 DNA is TGCAGTGCTAGAGAACCGAGCTCCTACAATGAGCAGTTCTTC. It encodes CSAREPSSYNEQFF.

Worth noting for this clonotype: Since the CDR3 does not end with the conserved phenylalanine or tryptophan, this likely comes from a read error. The gene calls are TRBV4-1 and TRBJ2-3, with D hard to call. The V gene's germline CDR1 is MGHRA and CDR2 YSYEKL. The V and J ends lost 2 bases and 5 bases respectively, with 11 bases between them. This CDR3 is 14 amino acids long. The CDR3 DNA follows: TGCGCCAGCAGCCAATCGGTGTCTGGAGATACGCAGTATTTA. This sequence encodes CASSQSVSGDTQYL.

The rearrangement uses TRBV11-1 and TRBJ2-7; D might be TRBD1 (6 bases). This CDR3 is built from 14 residues. V lost 5 bases and J 3 bases, leaving 14 bases between the germline ends. The V gene's germline CDR1 is SGHAT and CDR2 FQDESV (reference sequence). The CDR3 DNA follows: TGTGCCAGCAGCGGCCGGGACATCTTCTACGAGCAGTACTTC. This gives the protein CASSGRDIFYEQYF.

A note on this clonotype: The junction differs from germline at one of its ends, possibly a read error. This chain connects TRBV11-2 to TRBJ2-2; 7 nucleotides line up with TRBD2. The CDR3 runs 20 residues. Germline V gene lookup returns CDR1 SGHAT and CDR2 FQNNGV. CDR3 sequence reads: CASTPSFGQGLAVKTGDLFF. CDR3 nucleotide sequence: TGTGCCAGCACCCCCTCATTTGGCCAAGGGCTAGCGGTAAAGACCGGGGACCTGTTTTTT.

With regard to this clonotype: At one end, the junction sequence differs from germline, possibly due to a read error. The V and J genes are TRBV6-1 and TRBJ1-1; D is perhaps TRBD1 (5 bases). CDR3 size: 13 residues. Germline V gives CDR1 MNHNS, CDR2 SASEGT. CDR3 nucleotide sequence: TGTGCCGGTCGCCCGCCAGGGTACACTGAAGCCTTCTTT. Residues: CAGRPPGYTEAFF.

With regard to this clonotype: The junction differs from germline at one of its ends, possibly a read error. The CDR3 DNA is TGTGCCAGCAGACACCGACAGGGGTCGGAAAACATGCAGTACTTC. It translates to CASRHRQGSENMQYF. The chain is built from TRBV12-3 or TRBV12-4 and TRBJ2-4; 8 bases map to TRBD1. CDR3 length equals 15 residues.

Regarding this clonotype: Since the CDR3 does not end with the conserved phenylalanine or tryptophan, this likely comes from a read error. The chain uses TRBV5-1 and TRBJ2-1, with D perhaps TRBD1 (6 bases). This CDR3 contains 15 residues. In germline, CDR1 is SGHRS, CDR2 YFSETQ. Trimming cost V 4 bases and J 7 bases, with 18 bases left between them. This CDR3 is CASSDPVQGLNEQFS. For the CDR3, the DNA is TGCGCCAGCAGCGATCCGGTACAGGGATTGAATGAGCAGTTCTCC.

J is TRBJ1-5 and V is TRBV11-3; unclear D gene. This CDR3 has 13 amino acids. V shed 0 bases and J shed 8 bases, with 8 bases lying between them. Germline CDR1 and CDR2: SGHNT and YENEEA. The CDR3, as DNA: TGTGCCAGCAGCTTAGATCGGCGAGAGCCCCAGCATTTT. Encoded protein: CASSLDRREPQHF.

Remarks on this clonotype: No conserved phenylalanine or tryptophan ends this CDR3, so it is likely a read error. The CDR3 sequence: CASSEAGAGADTQYS. The CDR3 DNA sequence: TGCGCCAGCAGTGAGGCAGGGGCCGGTGCAGATACTCAGTATTCT. The chain is built from TRBV10-2 and TRBJ2-3; D may be TRBD1 (6 bases). The CDR3 covers 15 residues. Germline V gene sequence: CDR1 WSHSY, CDR2 SAAADI.